This TCR beta chain was obtained from a study of blood T cell repertoires in COVID-19. On the study more broadly: Acute and convalescent COVID-19 specimens originated in the United States, Italy and Spain. PBMCs, B-cell-depleted T cells, or T cells provided the cDNA or gDNA that made up the material.

J gave up 6 bases and V 4 bases, and 9 bases lay outside the gene matches. In germline, CDR1 is ENHRY, CDR2 SYGVKD. The CDR3 is 14 residues long. Original processing notes: The authors estimated nucleated cell counts from reference gene primer amplification. The assay was immunoSEQ multiplex PCR, and TCRdb's table has in-frame clones only and misses some. D and trimming were read from the DNA, whereas the V and J calls and clone size are those reported in that table. Of about 94,000 clones in the sample, 80% were seen once. This sequence was found in a human donor in a cohort sampled during active COVID-19. The chain employs TRBV10-3 and TRBJ2-7, with 7 bases matching TRBD1. Sequencing was done on a sample of peripheral blood. CDR3 amino acids: CAISAGTAYLEQYF. CDR3 nucleotide sequence: TGTGCCATCAGTGCCGGGACAGCGTATCTCGAGCAGTACTTC.